The rows below give T cell receptor beta chains drawn from one sample of a study of cytomegalovirus exposure and HLA in healthy donors. Method: immunoSEQ multiplex PCR; TCRdb's copy keeps in-frame clones and lacks some. The sample holds about 180,000 clones, around 78% seen once. Sequencing used PBMCs. The receptors shown here come from a woman in her fifties or sixties in good health and CMV-seropositive. Each CDR3 is given with its conserved first and last residue. A D gene is named only where the DNA matches it firmly. Only part of the rows carry a size: once, few, many, or a class if the clone is expanded.

clone_size	j_call	d_call	v_call	cdr3_nt	cdr3_aa
once	TRBJ1-5	TRBD1	TRBV12-5	TGTGCTAGCGTCTCCGACAGGGATAATCAGCCCCAGCATTTT	CASVSDRDNQPQHF
NA	TRBJ1-1	TRBD1	TRBV4-3	TGCGCCAGCAGCCAAACCCTCGGGACAGGCCGAGGCACTGAAGCTTTCTTT	CASSQTLGTGRGTEAFF
NA	TRBJ1-4	NA	TRBV29-1	TGCAGCGTTGAAGATCGGGGGGGCGGTAATGAAAAACTGTTTTTT	CSVEDRGGGNEKLFF
NA	TRBJ1-2	TRBD1	TRBV9	TGTGCCAGCAGCCCACAAGGGACAGACTATGGCTACACCTTC	CASSPQGTDYGYTF
once	TRBJ2-1	NA	TRBV5-1	TGCGCCAGCAGCTTGGGTCCGGGAGACGGCAATGAGCAGTTCTTC	CASSLGPGDGNEQFF
few	TRBJ1-1	TRBD1	TRBV11-2	TGTGCCAGCAGCCTTCAGGGGGGATTTAGAGCTTTCTTT	CASSLQGGFRAFF
NA	TRBJ2-2	NA	TRBV4-1	TGCGCCAGCAGCCGGTTCCCACCGGGACTTGATAACACCGGGGAGCTGTTTTTT	CASSRFPPGLDNTGELFF
NA	TRBJ2-7	TRBD1	TRBV18	TGTGCCAGCTCGCCGACAGGGGGCGCTTCCTACGAGCAGTACTTC	CASSPTGGASYEQYF
few	TRBJ1-6	NA	TRBV6-4	TGTGCCAGCAGTGACCCCCAAAGCGGCGGCCGCTATAATTCACCCCTCCACTTT	CASSDPQSGGRYNSPLHF
NA	TRBJ2-7	TRBD2	TRBV27	TGTGCCAGCCATACAGCTAGCGGGAAAGATCAATACGAGCAGTACTTC	CASHTASGKDQYEQYF
NA	TRBJ1-2	TRBD1	TRBV10-2	TGCGCCAGCACGACAGGGCCATATGGCTACACCTTC	CASTTGPYGYTF
NA	TRBJ2-7	NA	TRBV27	TGTGCCAGCAGTTTATCTCTCGGTGGTGTCTACGAGCAGTACTTC	CASSLSLGGVYEQYF
NA	TRBJ1-1	NA	TRBV5-1	TGCGCCAGCAGCGCGTGGACGGGACAAGAAGCTTTCTTT	CASSAWTGQEAFF
NA	TRBJ1-6	TRBD1	TRBV30	TGTGCCTGGAGCGGACAGGGGAATTCACCCCTCCACTTT	CAWSGQGNSPLHF
NA	TRBJ2-7	NA	TRBV7-7	TGTGCTAGCAGCCCGGGTTACTCCTACGAGCAGTACTTC	CASSPGYSYEQYF
NA	TRBJ2-7	TRBD1	TRBV27	TGTGCCAGCCAAACCCGACAGGGTTACGAGCAGTACTTC	CASQTRQGYEQYF
NA	TRBJ1-2	NA	TRBV9	TGTGCCAGCACCAGAGACAGTAACTATGGCTACACCTTC	CASTRDSNYGYTF
NA	TRBJ2-2	TRBD2	TRBV5-1	TGCGCCAGCAGCCATAGGACTAGCGGGACCTCGAACACCGGGGAGCTGTTTTTT	CASSHRTSGTSNTGELFF
NA	TRBJ2-7	NA	TRBV27	TGTGCCAGCAGTTTATCGAACCGCTACGAGCAGTACTTC	CASSLSNRYEQYF
NA	TRBJ1-2	NA	TRBV6-5	TGTGCCAGCAGTTACGGAGGGACGTACTATGGCTACACCTTC	CASSYGGTYYGYTF
few	TRBJ1-5	NA	TRBV30	TGTGCCTGGAGTGTAATCGAGAATCAGCCCCAGCATTTT	CAWSVIENQPQHF
NA	TRBJ2-1	TRBD2	TRBV6-1	TGTGCCAGCAGCGGGACTAGCGGGAGCCGCAATGAGCAGTTCTTC	CASSGTSGSRNEQFF
NA	TRBJ2-7	TRBD2	TRBV4-3	TGCGCCAGCAGCCAAGTAGTTGGTAGCGGGGACTCCTACGAGCAGTACTTC	CASSQVVGSGDSYEQYF
NA	TRBJ1-4	TRBD1	TRBV18	TGTGCCAGCTCACCCACCGGGACAGGCGGTGAAAAACTGTTTTTT	CASSPTGTGGEKLFF